This T cell receptor (beta chain) was documented in a study of OX40 agonist ivuxolimab in advanced cancers. Germline assignment: CDR1 MNHEY and CDR2 SVGAGI. The germline V and J ends were trimmed by 2 bases and 8 bases, with 13 bases remaining between them. This CDR3 comprises 14 residues. Repertoires were generated with immunoSEQ multiplex PCR, while TCRdb's copy carries only in-frame clones and drops some. This table has under 45,000 clones, around 84% appearing once. This clone has a single count. The sample consisted of CD4+ or CD8+ T cells sorted from blood, taken in a trial of the OX40 agonist ivuxolimab. This TCR was recovered from an adult with an advanced solid tumor such as melanoma, head and neck, liver or kidney cancer. This chain links TRBV6-5 with TRBJ2-1; maybe TRBD2 (5 bases). Here the CDR3 DNA reads TGTGCCAGCAGTTACGGTTCGAGGGAATATGAGCAGTTCTTC. It translates to CASSYGSREYEQFF.